This TCR beta chain was captured by sequencing in a study of T-cell memory formation after mild COVID-19. This clonotype was seen repeatedly, ten times or more. TCRdb analysed the 5' RACE reads with MiXCR anew, one entry per CDR3 protein. The sample lists 500,000 to 600,000 distinct CDR3 sequences; more than 15% were seen once. The V gene lost 1 base and the J gene lost 1 base, with 10 bases spanning the gap. The CDR3 totals 15 residues. Per the germline V gene, CDR1 is SGHVS and CDR2 is FNYEAQ. This chain links TRBV7-6 with TRBJ1-1; possibly TRBD1 for D (6 bases). The source is an adult woman who had mild COVID-19 (a few samples of this study predate the infection). Cell type and time point are not known. Sequencing was carried out using PBMCs or a T cell subset sorted from them (not recorded which). The CDR3 DNA follows: TGTGCCAGCAGCTTAGGCGGGACACAGAACACTGAAGCTTTCTTT. Protein sequence: CASSLGGTQNTEAFF.